This T cell receptor (beta chain) was captured in a study of follicular helper T cells after annual influenza vaccination. Notes on the study in general: Most later recoveries of Day 7 ICOS+CD38+ clones were ICOS-CD38- cTfh.

Some clones are missing from TCRdb's copy, which holds only in-frame ones; the method was immunoSEQ multiplex PCR. There are 12,000 to 15,000 clones in the sample; roughly 84% occur only once, and approximately 1.2% lies in the top ten. The sample's time point: 2014-2015 season, 7 days after vaccination. Sorted blood CD4 subsets were sequenced before and after adults received seasonal inactivated influenza vaccine. Donors were community-dwelling with no influenza vaccine in the prior 6 months. Remarks on this clone: The antigen is not known.

The sequences come from CXCR5+ CD38- circulating T follicular helper cells from blood, collected 7 days after influenza vaccination. Subset defined: circulating Tfh, non-naive CD4+CXCR5+PD-1+ (ICOS+CD38+ or ICOS-CD38-). The receptor was isolated from an adult who received the influenza vaccine.

CDR3 sequence (DNA): TGTGCCAGCAGTTCATCGACAGAGGAGCAGTACTTC. Protein product: CASSSSTEEQYF. The genes are TRBV6-5 and TRBJ2-5; tentative D call: TRBD1 (5 bases). CDR3 length: 12 residues. Looked up from germline, CDR1 is MNHEY and CDR2 is SVGAGI. Trimming cost V 4 bases and J 11 bases, with 14 bases left between them.